This passage covers 3 T cell receptor beta chains from one sample sequenced in a study of CD8 T cells in ankylosing spondylitis. TCRdb re-called the 5' RACE reads with MiXCR, one entry per CDR3 protein. The table shows 300,000 to 400,000 distinct CDR3 sequences, with roughly 20% occurring only once. The sequencing input was blood, either unsorted or a sorted T cell fraction (not recorded which). These receptors came from a male donor with ankylosing spondylitis or in good health (not recorded which).

The chain is built from TRBV12-3 or TRBV12-4 and TRBJ2-2; D is unclear. The length of the CDR3 is 14 residues. V was shortened by 3 bases and J by 5 bases, with 10 bases between the two germline ends. The CDR3 nucleotides are TGTGCCAGCAGTTTGTCCTTCCGAACCGGGGAGCTGTTTTTT. Its translation: CASSLSFRTGELFF.

The chain employs TRBV5-5 and TRBJ2-7; 7 bases agree with TRBD1. There are 13 residues in the CDR3. Germline V gene data show CDR1 as SGHKS and CDR2 as YYEKEE (reference sequence). Germline trimming cut 4 bases from V and 2 bases from J; bases unmatched to any gene: 3. Here the CDR3 DNA reads TGTGCCAGCAGCGATGACAGGGCCTACGAGCAGTACTTC. It specifies CASSDDRAYEQYF.

This chain links TRBV29-1 with TRBJ1-2; D is possibly TRBD1 (5 bases). V was trimmed by 2 bases and J by 7 bases, leaving 11 bases between them. This CDR3 has 12 residues. Germline CDR1 is SQVTM and CDR2 is ANQGSEA. CDR3 in DNA: TGCAGCGTTGAATCAGACAGTCTTGGCTACACCTTC. This codes for CSVESDSLGYTF.